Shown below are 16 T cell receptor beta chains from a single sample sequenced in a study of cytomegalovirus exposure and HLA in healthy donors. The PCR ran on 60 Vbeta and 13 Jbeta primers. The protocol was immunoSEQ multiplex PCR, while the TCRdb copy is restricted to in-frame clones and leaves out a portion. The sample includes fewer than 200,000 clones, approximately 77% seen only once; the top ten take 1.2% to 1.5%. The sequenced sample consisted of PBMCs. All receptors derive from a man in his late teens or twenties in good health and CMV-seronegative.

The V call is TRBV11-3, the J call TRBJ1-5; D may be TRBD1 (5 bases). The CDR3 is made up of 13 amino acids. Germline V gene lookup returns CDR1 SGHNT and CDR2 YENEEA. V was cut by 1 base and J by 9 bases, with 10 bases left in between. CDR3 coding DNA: TGTGCCAGCAGCTTAGGGTCCGGGGGGCCCCAGCATTTT. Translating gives CASSLGSGGPQHF.

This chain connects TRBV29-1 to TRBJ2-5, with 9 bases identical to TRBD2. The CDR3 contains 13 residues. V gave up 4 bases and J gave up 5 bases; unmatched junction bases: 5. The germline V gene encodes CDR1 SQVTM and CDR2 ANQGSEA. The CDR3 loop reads CSVGIAGDETQYF. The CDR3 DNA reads TGCAGCGTTGGAATAGCGGGGGATGAGACCCAGTACTTC.

As DNA, the CDR3 is TGTGCCAGCAGCCCGGACTGGGATAAAAACATTCAGTACTTC. Translation gives CASSPDWDKNIQYF. The rearrangement uses TRBV6-5 and TRBJ2-4, with D perhaps matching TRBD2 (5 bases). Trimming left V 6 bases short and J 4 bases short, with 13 bases between. The CDR3 is 14 residues long. Germline V CDR1 and CDR2: MNHEY, SVGAGI.

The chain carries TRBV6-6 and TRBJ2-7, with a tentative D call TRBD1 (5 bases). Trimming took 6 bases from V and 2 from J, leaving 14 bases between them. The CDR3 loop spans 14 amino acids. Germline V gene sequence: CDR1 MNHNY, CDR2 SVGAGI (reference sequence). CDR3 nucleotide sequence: TGTGCCAGCAGCCTCAGTGTAGGGGCCTACGAGCAGTACTTC. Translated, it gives CASSLSVGAYEQYF.

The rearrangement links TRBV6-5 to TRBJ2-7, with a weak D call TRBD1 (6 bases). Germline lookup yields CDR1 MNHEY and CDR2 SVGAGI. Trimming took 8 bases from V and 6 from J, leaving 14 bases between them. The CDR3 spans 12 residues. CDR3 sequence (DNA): TGTGCCAGCCGCACCACAGGGATCGAGCAGTACTTC. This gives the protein CASRTTGIEQYF.

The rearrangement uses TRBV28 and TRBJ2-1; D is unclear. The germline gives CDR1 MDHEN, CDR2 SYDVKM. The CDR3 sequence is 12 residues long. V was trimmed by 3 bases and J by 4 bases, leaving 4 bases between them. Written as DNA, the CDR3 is TGTGCCAGCAGTTTCCATTACAATGAGCAGTTCTTC. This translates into CASSFHYNEQFF. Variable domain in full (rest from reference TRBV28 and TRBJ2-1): DVKVTQSSRYLVKRTGEKVFLECVQDMDHENMFWYRQDPGLGLRLIYFSYDVKMKEKGDIPEGYSVSREKKERFSLILESASTNQTSMYLCASSFHYNEQFFGPGTRLTVL.

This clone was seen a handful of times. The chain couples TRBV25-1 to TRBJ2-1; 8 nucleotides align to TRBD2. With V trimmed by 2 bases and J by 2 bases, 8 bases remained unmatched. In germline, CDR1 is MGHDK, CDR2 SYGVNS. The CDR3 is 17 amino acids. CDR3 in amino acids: CASSETLSGRAYNEQFF. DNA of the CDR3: TGTGCCAGCAGTGAAACCCTCAGCGGGAGAGCCTACAATGAGCAGTTCTTC.

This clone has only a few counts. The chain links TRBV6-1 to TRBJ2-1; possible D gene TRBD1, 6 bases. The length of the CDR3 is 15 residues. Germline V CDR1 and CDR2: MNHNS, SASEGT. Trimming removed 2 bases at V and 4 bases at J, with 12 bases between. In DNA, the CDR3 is TGTGCCAGCAGTGAACCCTCGGACAGTTACAATGAGCAGTTCTTC. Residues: CASSEPSDSYNEQFF.

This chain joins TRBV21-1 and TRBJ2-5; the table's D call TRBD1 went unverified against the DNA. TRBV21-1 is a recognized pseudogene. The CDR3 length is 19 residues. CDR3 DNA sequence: TGTGCCAGCAGCAAAGGGGGATGGGACATCGGAGAGGGGATGGAGACCCAGTACTTC. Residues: CASSKGGWDIGEGMETQYF.

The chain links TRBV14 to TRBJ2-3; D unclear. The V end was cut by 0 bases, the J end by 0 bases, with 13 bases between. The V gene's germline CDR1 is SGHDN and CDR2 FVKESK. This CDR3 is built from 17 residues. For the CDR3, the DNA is TGTGCCAGCAGCCAAGATGTGCTCGCGCTAAGCACAGATACGCAGTATTTT. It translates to CASSQDVLALSTDTQYF.

The DNA of the CDR3 is TGTGCCAGCAGCTTAGCCCGAGATCTAGCCAAAAACATTCAGTACTTC. It is translated as CASSLARDLAKNIQYF. This chain joins TRBV7-8 and TRBJ2-4; D unresolved. This CDR3 comprises 16 residues. Trimming removed 0 bases from V and 0 bases from J, with 9 bases in between. Germline V gene lookup returns CDR1 SGHVS and CDR2 FQNEAQ.

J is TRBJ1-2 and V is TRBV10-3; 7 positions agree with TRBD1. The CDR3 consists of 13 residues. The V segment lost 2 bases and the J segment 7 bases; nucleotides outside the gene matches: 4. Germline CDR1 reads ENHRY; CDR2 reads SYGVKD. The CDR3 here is CAISEGQGVGYTF. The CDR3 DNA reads TGTGCCATCAGTGAGGGTCAGGGGGTTGGCTACACCTTC.

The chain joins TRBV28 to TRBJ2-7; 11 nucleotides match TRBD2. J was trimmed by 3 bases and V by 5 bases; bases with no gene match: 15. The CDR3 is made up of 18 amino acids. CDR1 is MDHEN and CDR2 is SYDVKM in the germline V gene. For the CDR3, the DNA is TGTGCCAGCAGTGGGGCCGGGACTAGCGGCTTTGGGGACTACGAGCAGTACTTC. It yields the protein CASSGAGTSGFGDYEQYF.

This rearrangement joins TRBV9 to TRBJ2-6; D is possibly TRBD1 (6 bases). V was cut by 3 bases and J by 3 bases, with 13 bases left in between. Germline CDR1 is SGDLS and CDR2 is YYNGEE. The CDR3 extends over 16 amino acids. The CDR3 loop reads CASSAHRELGANVLTF. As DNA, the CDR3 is TGTGCCAGCAGCGCACACAGGGAGCTTGGGGCCAACGTCCTGACTTTC.

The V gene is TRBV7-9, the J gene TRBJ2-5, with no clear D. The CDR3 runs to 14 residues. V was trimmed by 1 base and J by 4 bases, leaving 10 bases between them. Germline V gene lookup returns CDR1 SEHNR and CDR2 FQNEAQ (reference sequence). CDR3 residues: CASSLGGWRETQYF. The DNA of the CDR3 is TGTGCCAGCAGCTTAGGTGGATGGAGAGAGACCCAGTACTTC.

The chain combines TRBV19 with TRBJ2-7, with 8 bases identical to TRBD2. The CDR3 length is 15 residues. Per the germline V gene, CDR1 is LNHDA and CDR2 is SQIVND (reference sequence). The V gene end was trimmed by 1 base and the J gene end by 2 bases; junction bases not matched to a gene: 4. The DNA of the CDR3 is TGTGCCAGTAGTATAGGGGCTAGCGGGCCCTACGAGCAGTACTTC. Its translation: CASSIGASGPYEQYF. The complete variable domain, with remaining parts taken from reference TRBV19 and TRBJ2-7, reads DGGITQSPKYLFRKEGQNVTLSCEQNLNHDAMYWYRQDPGQGLRLIYYSQIVNDFQKGDIAEGYSVSREKKESFPLTVTSAQKNPTAFYLCASSIGASGPYEQYFGPGTRLTVT.